This T cell receptor (beta chain) comes out of a study of Ad26.COV2.S vaccination and SARS-CoV-2 variants. Study-wide findings and caveats: People given the vaccine had a wider spike-specific TCR breadth than placebo recipients did.

With respect to this clone: The antigen is undetermined.

Here immunoSEQ multiplex PCR was the method, and the copy in TCRdb shows in-frame clones only, minus some. The sample yields more than 300,000 clones, approximately 80% seen once. Treatment reported: about 20 received Ad26.COV2.S at low or high dose, single or two shots; 5 received placebo; per-sample allocation not given. Specimen acquisition occurred on day 63 following the initial vaccine or placebo injection. The CDR3 loop spans 17 amino acids. The germline V and J ends were trimmed by 4 bases and 4 bases, with 20 bases remaining between them. CDR1 is SNHLY, CDR2 FYNNEI, per germline. The receptor was derived from a person between 18 and 60 years old who received the Ad26.COV2.S COVID-19 vaccine or a placebo. The V and J genes are TRBV2 and TRBJ1-5, with D perhaps matching TRBD1 (6 bases). The sequences come from peripheral blood, collected in a trial of Ad26.COV2.S vaccine versus placebo. CDR3 sequence: CASSGQVVEGVNQPQHF. DNA for the CDR3: TGTGCCAGCAGTGGACAGGTTGTAGAGGGTGTAAATCAGCCCCAGCATTTT.